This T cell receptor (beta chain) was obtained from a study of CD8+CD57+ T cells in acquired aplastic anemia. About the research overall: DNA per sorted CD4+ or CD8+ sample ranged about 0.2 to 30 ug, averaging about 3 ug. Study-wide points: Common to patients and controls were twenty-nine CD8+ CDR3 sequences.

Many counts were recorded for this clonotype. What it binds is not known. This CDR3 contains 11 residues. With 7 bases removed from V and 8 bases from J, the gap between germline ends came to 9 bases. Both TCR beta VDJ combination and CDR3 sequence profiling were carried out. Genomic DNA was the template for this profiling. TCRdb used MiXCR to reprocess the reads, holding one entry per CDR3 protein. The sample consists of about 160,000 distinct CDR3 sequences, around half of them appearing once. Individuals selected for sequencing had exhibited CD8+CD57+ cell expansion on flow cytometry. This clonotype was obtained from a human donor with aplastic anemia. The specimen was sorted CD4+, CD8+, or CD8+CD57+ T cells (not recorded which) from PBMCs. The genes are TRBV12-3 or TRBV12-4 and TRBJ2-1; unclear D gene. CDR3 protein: CASNYNYEQFF. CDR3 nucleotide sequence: TGTGCCAGCAACTATAATTATGAGCAGTTCTTC.